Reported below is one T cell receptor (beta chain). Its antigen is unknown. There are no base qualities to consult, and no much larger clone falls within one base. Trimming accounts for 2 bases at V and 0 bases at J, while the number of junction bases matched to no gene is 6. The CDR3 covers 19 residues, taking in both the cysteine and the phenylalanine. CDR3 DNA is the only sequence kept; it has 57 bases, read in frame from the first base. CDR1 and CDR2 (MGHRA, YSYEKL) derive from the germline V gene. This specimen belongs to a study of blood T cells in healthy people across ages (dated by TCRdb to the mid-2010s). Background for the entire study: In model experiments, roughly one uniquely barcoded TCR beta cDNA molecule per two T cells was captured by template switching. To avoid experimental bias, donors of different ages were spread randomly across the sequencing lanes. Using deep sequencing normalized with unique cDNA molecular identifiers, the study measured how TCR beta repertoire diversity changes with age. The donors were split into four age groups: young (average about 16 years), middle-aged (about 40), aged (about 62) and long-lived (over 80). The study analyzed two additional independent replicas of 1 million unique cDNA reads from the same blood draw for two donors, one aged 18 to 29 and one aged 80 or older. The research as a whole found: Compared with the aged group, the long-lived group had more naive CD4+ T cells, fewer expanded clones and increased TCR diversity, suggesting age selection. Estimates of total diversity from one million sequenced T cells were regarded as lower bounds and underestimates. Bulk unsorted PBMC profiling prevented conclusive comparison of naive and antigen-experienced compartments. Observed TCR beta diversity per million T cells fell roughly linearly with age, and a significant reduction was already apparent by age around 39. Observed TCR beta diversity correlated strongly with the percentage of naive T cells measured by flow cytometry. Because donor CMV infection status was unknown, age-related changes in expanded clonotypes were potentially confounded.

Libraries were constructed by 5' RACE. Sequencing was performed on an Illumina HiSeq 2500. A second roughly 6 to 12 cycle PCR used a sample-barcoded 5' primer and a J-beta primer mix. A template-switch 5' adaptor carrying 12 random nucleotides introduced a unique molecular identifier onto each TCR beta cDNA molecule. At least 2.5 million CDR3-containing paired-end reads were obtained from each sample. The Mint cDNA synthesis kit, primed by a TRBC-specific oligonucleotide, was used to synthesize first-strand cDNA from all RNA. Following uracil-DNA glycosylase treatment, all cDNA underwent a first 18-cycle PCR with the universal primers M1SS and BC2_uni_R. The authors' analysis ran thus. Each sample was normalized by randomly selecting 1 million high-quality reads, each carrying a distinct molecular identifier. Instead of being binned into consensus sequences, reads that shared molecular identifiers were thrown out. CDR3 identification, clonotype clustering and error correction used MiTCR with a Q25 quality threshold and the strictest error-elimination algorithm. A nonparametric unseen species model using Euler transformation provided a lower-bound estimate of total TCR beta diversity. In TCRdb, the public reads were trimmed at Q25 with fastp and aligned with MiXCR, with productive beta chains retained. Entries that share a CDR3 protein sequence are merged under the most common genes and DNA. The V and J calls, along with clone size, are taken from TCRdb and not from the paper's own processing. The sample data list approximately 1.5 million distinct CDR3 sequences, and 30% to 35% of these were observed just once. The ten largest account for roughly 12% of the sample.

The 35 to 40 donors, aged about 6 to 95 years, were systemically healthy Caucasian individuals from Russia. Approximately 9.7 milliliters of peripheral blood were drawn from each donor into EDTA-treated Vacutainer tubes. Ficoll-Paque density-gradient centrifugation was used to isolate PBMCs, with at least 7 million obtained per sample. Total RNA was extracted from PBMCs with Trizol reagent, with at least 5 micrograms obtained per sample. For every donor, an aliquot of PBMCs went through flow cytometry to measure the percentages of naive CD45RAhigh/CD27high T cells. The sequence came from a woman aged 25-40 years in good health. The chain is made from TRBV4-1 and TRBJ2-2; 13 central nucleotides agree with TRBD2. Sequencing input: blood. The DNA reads TGCGCCAGCAGCCAATCCGGACTAGCGGGGGCCGCGAACACCGGGGAGCTGTTTTTT. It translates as CASSQSGLAGAANTGELFF.